These 15 T cell receptor beta chains were sequenced from one sample in a study of blood T cell repertoires in COVID-19. TCRdb's copy holds only in-frame clones and misses some; the assay was immunoSEQ multiplex PCR. The sample contains around 270,000 clones, around nine tenths of which appear only once. The sequenced sample was peripheral blood. The receptors here all came from a woman aged 55-69 years with COVID-19, enrolled during active disease.

J is TRBJ1-5 and V is TRBV19; 9 positions agree with TRBD1. The CDR3 is 14 residues long. In germline, CDR1 is LNHDA, CDR2 SQIVND (reference sequence). The trim removed 3 bases at V and 13 bases at J, leaving 10 bases unmatched. In DNA, the CDR3 is TGTGCCAGTAGTATTCGGGACAGGGCCCCGGTGCAGCATTTT. Protein sequence: CASSIRDRAPVQHF.

The chain has TRBV19 and TRBJ2-7; perhaps TRBD2 as D (6 bases). CDR3 length equals 13 residues. Germline CDR1 is LNHDA and CDR2 is SQIVND (reference sequence). Trimming removed 5 bases at V and 12 bases at J, with 20 bases between. The CDR3 coding sequence is TGTGCCAGTAGTCAAGGGTCTAGCGCCGCTAGGTACTTC. It encodes CASSQGSSAARYF.

This clone has just one count. The chain recombines TRBV4-2 with TRBJ2-4, with a tentative D call TRBD1 (6 bases). The germline V gene encodes CDR1 LGHNA and CDR2 YNFKEQ. With 4 bases removed from V and 0 bases from J, the gap between germline ends came to 13 bases. The CDR3 has 16 residues. The CDR3 DNA reads TGTGCCAGCAGCCTTGTCGTAGGGGGAGCCAAAAACATTCAGTACTTC. It is translated as CASSLVVGGAKNIQYF.

The V and J genes are TRBV6-6 and TRBJ2-5; no clear D gene. V was trimmed by 2 bases and J by 2 bases, leaving 6 bases between them. CDR1 MNHNY and CDR2 SVGAGI come from the germline V gene (reference sequence). The CDR3 has 13 residues. As DNA, the CDR3 is TGTGCCAGCAGTTACGGGCTACAAGAGACCCAGTACTTC. This sequence encodes CASSYGLQETQYF.

The chain combines TRBV10-2 with TRBJ1-4; perhaps TRBD1 as D (6 bases). V was pared by 2 bases and J by 7 bases, with 14 bases between. The germline CDR1 and CDR2 sequences are WSHSY and SAAADI. The CDR3 contains 15 residues. This CDR3 reads CASSEGTLNTEKLFF. The CDR3 DNA is TGCGCCAGCAGTGAGGGGACATTGAACACTGAAAAACTGTTTTTT.

V gene TRBV6-5 combines with J gene TRBJ2-3; possible D gene TRBD1, 6 bases. This CDR3 has 14 amino acids. The germline CDR1 and CDR2 sequences are MNHEY and SVGAGI. V lost 6 bases and J 5 bases, leaving 15 bases between the germline ends. CDR3 coding DNA: TGTGCCAGCAGCTTTCGGGACACGGGAGATACGCAGTATTTT. Encoded protein: CASSFRDTGDTQYF.

The chain couples TRBV5-1 to TRBJ2-3; 8 nucleotides match TRBD2. Germline values: CDR1 SGHRS, CDR2 YFSETQ. This CDR3 comprises 16 residues. The V and J ends lost 4 bases and 2 bases, in that order; junction bases with no gene match: 9. The CDR3 spells CASSTGLAFSTDTQYF. DNA for the CDR3: TGCGCCAGCAGCACCGGACTAGCCTTCTCCACAGATACGCAGTATTTT. The whole variable domain, filled in from reference TRBV5-1 and TRBJ2-3, reads KAGVTQTPRYLIKTRGQQVTLSCSPISGHRSVSWYQQTPGQGLQFLFEYFSETQRNKGNFPGRFSGRQFSNSRSEMNVSTLELGDSALYLCASSTGLAFSTDTQYFGPGTRLTVL.

V gene TRBV9 combines with J gene TRBJ1-1; TRBD1 might be the D (5 bases). The V gene lost 0 bases and the J gene lost 1 base, with 10 bases spanning the gap. CDR1 and CDR2 from the germline V gene are SGDLS and YYNGEE. The CDR3 has 15 amino acids. The CDR3 DNA reads as TGTGCCAGCAGCGTAGTCGTGGGGGGGAACACTGAAGCTTTCTTT. It translates to CASSVVVGGNTEAFF. The whole variable domain, filled in from reference TRBV9 and TRBJ1-1, reads DSGVTQTPKHLITATGQRVTLRCSPRSGDLSVYWYQQSLDQGLQFLIQYYNGEERAKGNILERFSAQQFPDLHSELNLSSLELGDSALYFCASSVVVGGNTEAFFGQGTRLTVV.

The rearrangement links TRBV15 to TRBJ1-4, with 11 nucleotides matching TRBD1. The CDR3 is 17 residues long. Germline assignment: CDR1 LNHNV and CDR2 YYDKDF (reference sequence). The V gene end was trimmed by 5 bases and the J gene end by 3 bases; junction bases not matched to a gene: 8. The CDR3 DNA sequence: TGTGCCACCAGCGGGACAGGGGGGATCATGGCTAATGAAAAACTGTTTTTT. Its translation: CATSGTGGIMANEKLFF. Filled out from reference TRBV15 and TRBJ1-4, the complete variable domain reads DAMVIQNPRYQVTQFGKPVTLSCSQTLNHNVMYWYQQKSSQAPKLLFHYYDKDFNNEADTPDNFQSRRPNTSFCFLDIRSPGLGDTAMYLCATSGTGGIMANEKLFFGSGTQLSVL.

The CDR3 spells CASSSRDRPFGYTF. DNA for the CDR3: TGTGCCAGCAGCTCCCGGGACAGGCCCTTTGGCTACACCTTC. V gene TRBV13 combines with J gene TRBJ1-2; TRBD1 matches at 8 bases. Trimming cost V 4 bases and J 7 bases; bases outside gene matches: 8. CDR1 is PRHDT, CDR2 FYEKMQ, per germline (reference sequence). The CDR3 loop spans 14 amino acids.

The gene calls are TRBV19 and TRBJ2-7; 7 bases agree with TRBD2. The CDR3 has 13 amino acids. Losses at the gene ends were 5 bases for V and 6 bases for J; bases not matched to a gene: 7. Per germline, CDR1 LNHDA and CDR2 SQIVND (reference sequence). DNA for the CDR3: TGTGCCAGTAGTCTAGCGGTGGAGCTCGAGCAGTACTTC. It translates to CASSLAVELEQYF.

This clone has just a few counts. J is TRBJ1-5 and V is TRBV7-9; D remains unclear. The V gene lost 3 bases and the J gene lost 4 bases, with 10 bases spanning the gap. CDR3 length: 14 amino acids. Germline V gene sequence: CDR1 SEHNR, CDR2 FQNEAQ (reference sequence). CDR3 region: CASSFGSLNQPQHF. The DNA of the CDR3 is TGTGCCAGCAGCTTTGGTAGTTTGAATCAGCCCCAGCATTTT.

The chain recombines TRBV2 with TRBJ2-6, with 8 positions matching TRBD1. The CDR3 covers 17 residues. With 8 bases clipped from V and 0 bases from J, the junction kept 9 bases outside the gene matches. CDR1 and CDR2 from the germline V gene are SNHLY and FYNNEI. The CDR3 loop reads CASSPQGAHSGANVLTF. The CDR3 region has the DNA TGTGCCAGCTCACCCCAGGGGGCCCACTCTGGGGCCAACGTCCTGACTTTC.

The rearrangement links TRBV28 to TRBJ2-2; 9 bases map to TRBD1. The ends lost 6 bases at V and 5 bases at J; junction bases unmatched: 7. There are 15 residues in the CDR3. Per germline, CDR1 MDHEN and CDR2 SYDVKM. CDR3: CASSEGQGWTGELFF. In nucleotides, the CDR3 is TGTGCCAGCAGCGAGGGACAGGGATGGACCGGGGAGCTGTTTTTT.

This rearrangement joins TRBV29-1 to TRBJ1-1, with D perhaps TRBD1 (6 bases). The V end lost 6 bases, the J end lost 7 bases, and 18 bases lay between the germline ends. The CDR3 has 13 amino acids. CDR1 is SQVTM and CDR2 is ANQGSEA in the germline V gene. Here the CDR3 reads CSVRPGGLVEAFF. The CDR3 DNA reads TGCAGCGTCCGCCCGGGGGGCCTAGTTGAAGCTTTCTTT.